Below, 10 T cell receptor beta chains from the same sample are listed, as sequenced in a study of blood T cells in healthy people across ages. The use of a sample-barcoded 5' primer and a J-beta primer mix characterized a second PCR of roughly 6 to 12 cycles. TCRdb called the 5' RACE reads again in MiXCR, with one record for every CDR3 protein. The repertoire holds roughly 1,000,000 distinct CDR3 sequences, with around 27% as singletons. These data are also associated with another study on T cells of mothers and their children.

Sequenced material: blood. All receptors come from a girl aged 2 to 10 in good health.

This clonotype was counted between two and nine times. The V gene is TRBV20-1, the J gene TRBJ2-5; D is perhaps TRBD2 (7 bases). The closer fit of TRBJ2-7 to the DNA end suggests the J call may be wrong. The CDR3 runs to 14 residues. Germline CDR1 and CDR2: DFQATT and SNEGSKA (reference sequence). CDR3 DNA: TGCAGTGCGGGTTCAAGGGGGAGGGCCTCCGAGCAGTACTTC. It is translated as CSAGSRGRASEQYF.

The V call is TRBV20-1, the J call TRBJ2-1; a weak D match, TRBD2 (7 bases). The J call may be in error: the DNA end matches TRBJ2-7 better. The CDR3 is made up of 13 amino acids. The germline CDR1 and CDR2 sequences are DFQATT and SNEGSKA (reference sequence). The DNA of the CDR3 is TGCAGTGCTAGGGGGGGGCTCATTGTGAAGCAGTACTTC. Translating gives CSARGGLIVKQYF.

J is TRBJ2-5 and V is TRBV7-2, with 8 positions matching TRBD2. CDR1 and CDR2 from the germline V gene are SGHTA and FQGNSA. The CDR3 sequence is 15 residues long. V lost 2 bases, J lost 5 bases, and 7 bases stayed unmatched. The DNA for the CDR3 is TGTGCCAGCAGCTTAATGGGACTAGGGGAGGAGACCCAGTACTTC. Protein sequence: CASSLMGLGEETQYF.

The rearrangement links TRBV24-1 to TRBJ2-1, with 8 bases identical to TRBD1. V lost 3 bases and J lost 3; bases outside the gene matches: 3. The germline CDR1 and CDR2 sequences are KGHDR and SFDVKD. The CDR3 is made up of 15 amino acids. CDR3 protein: CATSDRGQVYNEQFF. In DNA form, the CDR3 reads TGTGCCACCAGTGATCGGGGACAGGTCTACAATGAGCAGTTCTTC.

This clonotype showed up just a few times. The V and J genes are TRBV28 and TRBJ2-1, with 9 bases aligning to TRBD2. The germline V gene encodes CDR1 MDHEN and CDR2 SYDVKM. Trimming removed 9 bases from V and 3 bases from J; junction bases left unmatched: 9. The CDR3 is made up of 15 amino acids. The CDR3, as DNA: TGTGCCAGTTTAGCGGGAGAGGATGTCTACAATGAGCAGTTCTTC. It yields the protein CASLAGEDVYNEQFF.

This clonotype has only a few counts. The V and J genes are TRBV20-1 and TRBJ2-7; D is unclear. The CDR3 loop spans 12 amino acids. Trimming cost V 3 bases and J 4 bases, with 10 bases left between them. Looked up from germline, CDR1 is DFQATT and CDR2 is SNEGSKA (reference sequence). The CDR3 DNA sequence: TGCAGTGCTAGTTACCTCAATTACGAGCAGTACTTC. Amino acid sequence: CSASYLNYEQYF.

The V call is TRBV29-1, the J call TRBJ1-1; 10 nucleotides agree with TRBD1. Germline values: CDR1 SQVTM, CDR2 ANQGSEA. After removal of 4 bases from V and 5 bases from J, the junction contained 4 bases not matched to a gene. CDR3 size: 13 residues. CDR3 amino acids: CSVGQGAGTEAFF. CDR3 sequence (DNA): TGCAGCGTTGGACAGGGGGCAGGGACTGAAGCTTTCTTT.

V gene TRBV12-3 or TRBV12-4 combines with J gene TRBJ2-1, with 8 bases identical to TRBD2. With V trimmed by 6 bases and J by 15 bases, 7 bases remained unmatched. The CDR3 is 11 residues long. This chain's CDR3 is CASRLTSVLFF. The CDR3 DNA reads TGTGCCAGCAGACTGACTAGCGTTCTGTTCTTC.

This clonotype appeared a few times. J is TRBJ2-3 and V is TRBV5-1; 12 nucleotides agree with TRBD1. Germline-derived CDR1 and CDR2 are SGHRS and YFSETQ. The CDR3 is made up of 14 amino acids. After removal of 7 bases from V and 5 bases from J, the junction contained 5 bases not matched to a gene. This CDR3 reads CASSGTGGIDTQYF. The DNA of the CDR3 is TGCGCCAGCTCCGGGACAGGGGGCATAGATACGCAGTATTTT.

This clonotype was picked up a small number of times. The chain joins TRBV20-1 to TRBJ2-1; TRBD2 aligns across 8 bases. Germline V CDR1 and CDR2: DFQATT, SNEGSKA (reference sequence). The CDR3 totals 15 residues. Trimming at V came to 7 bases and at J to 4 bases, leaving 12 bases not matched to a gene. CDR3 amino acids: CSVTLTGTSYNEQFF. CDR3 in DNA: TGCAGTGTCACCTTAACCGGGACTAGTTACAATGAGCAGTTCTTC.